This T cell receptor (beta chain) was recovered during a study of cytomegalovirus exposure and HLA in healthy donors. Study-wide context: Ancestry clustering placed more than 65% of several hundred genotyped donors in the Caucasian-associated cluster. Study-wide results and caveats: Sequencing had likely introduced a cluster of highly shared sequence variants as an artifact. The number of N-insertions in an Asian-associated ancestry cluster was reportedly below the roughly 620-donor mean in a later analysis.

From germline, CDR1 is SGHVS and CDR2 FQNEAQ. The CDR3 sequence is 12 residues long. This clone came up a few times. Its matching antigen is unknown. The junction departs from the called germline gene at one end, perhaps through a read error. Researchers ran the PCR with 60 Vbeta and 13 Jbeta primers. Sequencing was performed with immunoSEQ multiplex PCR; in TCRdb, only in-frame clones are kept and a portion is missing. The top ten clones hold over 1% of a sample with some 99,000 clones, approximately 69% of them seen once. The rearrangement joins TRBV7-8 to TRBJ2-3; no definite D call. The sample taken for sequencing was PBMCs. The TCR comes from a female donor in good health and CMV-seronegative. CDR3 amino acids: CASSRDLGVVDF. The CDR3 bases are TGTGCCAGCAGCCGCGACTTAGGCGTCGTGGATTTT.